The 16 T cell receptor beta chains listed next were all sequenced from one sample in a study of identical twins (TCRdb year 2016). Preparation of the library involved 5' RACE. TCRdb names Illumina HiSeq 2000 as the instrument used. In-frame beta chains were kept once TCRdb had trimmed the public reads at Q25 with fastp and called clones with MiXCR. Identical CDR3 proteins give one entry, which carries the most common genes and DNA. The sample table records 450,000 to 650,000 distinct CDR3 sequences; approximately 9.6% of these occur just once. Roughly 3% of the sample is in the top ten clones. This same sample was also taken into another study, of yellow fever vaccine responses in identical twins.

The sequencing input was PBMCs. The origin of the receptors is a young woman in good health.

The V and J genes are TRBV7-8 and TRBJ1-6, with 7 bases fitting TRBD1. Looked up from germline, CDR1 is SGHVS and CDR2 is FQNEAQ. This CDR3 is built from 13 residues. The V segment lost 4 bases and the J segment 15 bases; nucleotides outside the gene matches: 9. The CDR3 DNA reads as TGTGCCAGCAGCTCCGACAGGGAGGGGGTCCTCCACTTT. Protein: CASSSDREGVLHF.

This chain connects TRBV15 to TRBJ2-5; TRBD2 matches at 7 bases. Looked up from germline, CDR1 is LNHNV and CDR2 is YYDKDF (reference sequence). Trimming removed 0 bases from V and 4 bases from J; junction bases left unmatched: 5. This CDR3 is built from 15 residues. CDR3 sequence (DNA): TGTGCCACCAGCAGAGAATCGACTAGCAGAGAGACCCAGTACTTC. Translated: CATSRESTSRETQYF. Drawing the rest from reference TRBV15 and TRBJ2-5, the complete variable domain is DAMVIQNPRYQVTQFGKPVTLSCSQTLNHNVMYWYQQKSSQAPKLLFHYYDKDFNNEADTPDNFQSRRPNTSFCFLDIRSPGLGDTAMYLCATSRESTSRETQYFGPGTRLLVL.

This clonotype was seen many times. The rearrangement joins TRBV15 to TRBJ2-7; the D gene is possibly TRBD1 (6 bases). The CDR3 length is 13 residues. The V end was cut by 0 bases, the J end by 6 bases, with 9 bases between. Germline values: CDR1 LNHNV, CDR2 YYDKDF (reference sequence). In nucleotides, the CDR3 is TGTGCCACCAGCAGAGATTCAGGGGCCGAGCAGTACTTC. This sequence encodes CATSRDSGAEQYF.

A few counts support this clonotype. This chain uses TRBV12-5 with TRBJ1-2; 9 bases are a match to TRBD1. The germline CDR1 and CDR2 sequences are LGHNT and FRNRAP. The V gene end was trimmed by 0 bases and the J gene end by 8 bases; junction bases not matched to a gene: 7. This CDR3 has 15 amino acids. The CDR3 DNA reads TGTGCTAGTGGTTTGGTAGGGACAGGGAGCTCCGGCTACACCTTC. This sequence encodes CASGLVGTGSSGYTF.

This clonotype was observed a few times. The chain couples TRBV2 to TRBJ1-1; D is uncertain. The ends were cut back, 7 bases at V and 7 bases at J, with 10 bases in the middle. This CDR3 region has 11 residues. The V gene's germline CDR1 is SNHLY and CDR2 FYNNEI. The DNA of the CDR3 is TGTGCCAGCACTACCGCCGTTGAAGCTTTCTTT. It translates to CASTTAVEAFF. The variable domain in full, completed from reference TRBV2 and TRBJ1-1, reads EPEVTQTPSHQVTQMGQEVILRCVPISNHLYFYWYRQILGQKVEFLVSFYNNEISEKSEIFDDQFSVERPDGSNFTLKIRSTKLEDSAMYFCASTTAVEAFFGQGTRLTVV.

This clonotype was counted a few times. The CDR3 DNA reads TGCAGCGTTGAATGGGTGAGCGGGGGTCTCCAAGAGACCCAGTACTTC. Residues: CSVEWVSGGLQETQYF. This chain joins TRBV29-1 and TRBJ2-5; 8 nucleotides agree with TRBD2. The trim removed 2 bases at V and 1 base at J, leaving 9 bases unmatched. Germline V CDR1 and CDR2: SQVTM, ANQGSEA. CDR3 size: 16 residues.

This clonotype was seen at least ten times. The CDR3 region has the DNA TGTGCCAGCAGTCCCCGACTAGCGGGCTACGAGCAGTACTTC. This gives the protein CASSPRLAGYEQYF. This sequence joins TRBV12-3 or TRBV12-4 and TRBJ2-7; TRBD2 matches 10 bases. Trimming took 5 bases from V and 3 from J; bases not matched to a gene: 4. CDR3 size: 14 residues.

This clonotype was seen at least ten times. The chain carries TRBV5-1 and TRBJ2-7; TRBD2 is a possible D gene (6 bases). Germline CDR1 SGHRS, CDR2 YFSETQ. The CDR3 has 13 amino acids. Trimming removed 3 bases at V and 4 bases at J, with 11 bases between. The CDR3 DNA is TGCGCCAGCAGCTATAGCGGAGAGTACGAGCAGTACTTC. Protein sequence: CASSYSGEYEQYF.

This clonotype was seen a handful of times. V is TRBV28 and J is TRBJ1-2; D not resolved. Per the germline V gene, CDR1 is MDHEN and CDR2 is SYDVKM. V was shortened by 2 bases and J by 4 bases, with 17 bases between the two germline ends. The CDR3 is 16 residues long. The CDR3 loop is CASSLRSRTTFYGYTF. In DNA, the CDR3 is TGTGCCAGCAGTTTACGGTCTCGGACCACCTTCTATGGCTACACCTTC.

The chain uses TRBV30 and TRBJ2-1; TRBD2 agrees at 8 bases. The CDR3 runs to 17 residues. Germline V CDR1 and CDR2: GTSNPN, SVGIG (reference sequence). The V segment lost 5 bases and the J segment 0 bases; nucleotides outside the gene matches: 12. This CDR3 reads CAWSGGRTPSSYNEQFF. CDR3 bases: TGTGCCTGGTCGGGCGGGAGGACCCCTAGCTCCTACAATGAGCAGTTCTTC.

V gene TRBV20-1 combines with J gene TRBJ1-2, with 7 positions matching TRBD1. V shed 3 bases and J 6 bases; nucleotides not matched to a gene: 4. CDR3 length: 12 residues. Germline V gives CDR1 DFQATT, CDR2 SNEGSKA (reference sequence). The CDR3 reads CSARDDRDGYTF. In nucleotides, the CDR3 is TGCAGTGCTAGGGATGACAGGGATGGCTACACCTTC.

This clonotype was counted only a few times. The J gene is TRBJ2-3, the V gene TRBV7-2; 9 bases align to TRBD2. The CDR3 consists of 16 residues. Germline V CDR1 and CDR2: SGHTA, FQGNSA. The junction had 7 bases not matched to a gene; V was cut back by 4 bases and J by 2 bases. CDR3 bases: TGTGCCAGCAGCTCCAGGGAGCGGGGGGTCACAGATACGCAGTATTTT. This translates into CASSSRERGVTDTQYF. Looking up the rest from reference TRBV7-2 and TRBJ2-3 gives the full variable domain: GAGVSQSPSNKVTEKGKDVELRCDPISGHTALYWYRQSLGQGLEFLIYFQGNSAPDKSGLPSDRFSAERTGGSVSTLTIQRTQQEDSAVYLCASSSRERGVTDTQYFGPGTRLTVL.

This clonotype was seen a few times. The genes are TRBV18 and TRBJ2-2, with no clear D. Trimming took 3 bases from V and 1 from J, leaving 6 bases between them. The germline V gene has CDR1 KGHSH and CDR2 LQKENI. The CDR3 loop spans 14 amino acids. As DNA, the CDR3 is TGTGCCAGCTCACCTTCTCAGAACACCGGGGAGCTGTTTTTT. The encoded protein is CASSPSQNTGELFF.

This clonotype has a count of ten or more. At one end the junction does not follow the germline gene, possibly because of a read error. This sequence joins TRBV12-3 or TRBV12-4 and TRBJ2-7; D remains unclear. This CDR3 has 14 residues. CDR3 residues: CASTLGQIAYEQYF. In DNA, the CDR3 is TGTGCCAGCACTTTAGGGCAGATAGCCTACGAGCAGTACTTC.

The table lists this clonotype with a few counts. The chain links TRBV29-1 to TRBJ2-2; the D gene is possibly TRBD2 (5 bases). V was pared by 2 bases and J by 7 bases, with 5 bases between. The CDR3 spans 11 residues. Per germline, CDR1 SQVTM and CDR2 ANQGSEA. CDR3: CSVERGGELFF. In DNA, the CDR3 is TGCAGCGTTGAACGGGGCGGGGAGCTGTTTTTT.

There are a few counts of this clonotype. The genes are TRBV29-1 and TRBJ1-3; D is ambiguous. The CDR3 extends over 13 amino acids. Trimming took off 7 bases at V and 3 bases at J, with 13 bases between the two ends. Germline CDR1 SQVTM, CDR2 ANQGSEA. This chain's CDR3 is CSASRGSGNTIYF. CDR3 DNA sequence: TGCAGCGCTTCTCGTGGCAGTGGAAACACCATATATTTT.